A selection of T cell receptor beta chains follows, all from one sample in a study of T-cell reconstitution after alpha-beta-depleted transplantation in children. In TCRdb, the PCR reads were re-called with MiXCR into one record per CDR3 protein. The sample carries fewer than 400,000 distinct CDR3 sequences, approximately 23% recorded once. The material sequenced was PBMCs, mostly from graft donor cells, taken 180 days after TCRalphabeta/CD19-depleted stem cell transplant. Receptors were obtained from a male patient between 5 and 17 years old who had a stem cell transplant for acute lymphoblastic leukemia, so the T cells may come from the graft donor. Each CDR3 is given with its conserved first and last residue. The order of the fields is V gene, clone size, J gene, D gene, CDR3 DNA, CDR3 protein. A D gene is named only where the DNA matches it firmly. The size entry is marked missing in some rows and otherwise reads once, few, many or a size class.

TRBV29-1	-	TRBJ1-3	-	TGCAGCGTTGAAGATTTGGAAGCTGGAAACACCATATATTTT	CSVEDLEAGNTIYF
TRBV6-2/TRBV6-3	once	TRBJ1-1	-	TGTGCCAGCAGTTATGGTTGGGGTATGGACACTGAAGCTTTCTTT	CASSYGWGMDTEAFF
TRBV11-3	few	TRBJ1-2	-	TGTGCCAGCAGCCGTCGTTGCTACACCTTC	CASSRRCYTF
TRBV6-1	-	TRBJ2-3	TRBD2	TGTGCGGGCGGGAGGGCCACAGATACGCAGTATTTT	CAGGRATDTQYF
TRBV5-1	-	TRBJ1-6	TRBD1	TGCGCCAGCAGCTTTAGGGACAGGGGGCTTTCACCCCTCCACTTT	CASSFRDRGLSPLHF
TRBV12-5	-	TRBJ1-3	-	TGTGCTAGTGGTTTCGCTCAAAGGGAGGTACCTGCTGGAAACACCATATATTTT	CASGFAQREVPAGNTIYF
TRBV5-5	many	TRBJ1-6	-	TGTGCCAGCAGCTTTAGCCGGGATCTAATATATAATTCACCCCTCCACTTT	CASSFSRDLIYNSPLHF
TRBV9	-	TRBJ2-7	-	TGTGCCAGCAGCGTAGTCCCCTCTCTCGGCGGGGAGCAGTACTTC	CASSVVPSLGGEQYF
TRBV10-2	few	TRBJ2-1	TRBD2	TGCGCCAGCAGTGGACTAGCGGGAGGGCCTAGGATGTCCTACAATGAGCAGTTCTTC	CASSGLAGGPRMSYNEQFF
TRBV6-2/TRBV6-3	-	TRBJ1-2	-	TGTGCCAGCAGTAAACCTCCGGGACACCACTATGGCTACACCTTC	CASSKPPGHHYGYTF
TRBV11-2	-	TRBJ2-2	TRBD2	TGTGCCAGCAGCCCCTTGGGACTAGCGGCCGCGAACACCGGGGAGCTGTTTTTT	CASSPLGLAAANTGELFF
TRBV7-3	-	TRBJ2-7	-	TGTGCCAGCAGCTTAGCCCGGGCCCACATAAACGAGCAGTACTTC	CASSLARAHINEQYF
TRBV4-3	-	TRBJ2-1	TRBD2	TGCGCCAGCAGCCAAGATCGGGGGGGACAAGAGCAGTTCTTC	CASSQDRGGQEQFF
TRBV20-1	few	TRBJ2-1	TRBD2	TGCAGTGCTTCGGGACTAGCGGACCCCAATGAGCAGTTCTTC	CSASGLADPNEQFF
TRBV12-3/TRBV12-4	-	TRBJ2-7	-	TGTGCCAGCAGTTTGTTACCGGGAAGGGGGTACGAGCAGTACTTC	CASSLLPGRGYEQYF
TRBV7-2	-	TRBJ2-1	TRBD2	TGTGCCAGCAGCTGGGGGAGGGCGGTATACAATGAGCAGTTCTTC	CASSWGRAVYNEQFF
TRBV12-3/TRBV12-4	-	TRBJ2-7	TRBD2	TGTGCCAGCAGTTTTCGGGTGGCTAGCGGGAGTTACGAGCAGTACTTC	CASSFRVASGSYEQYF